This TCR beta chain is from a study of identical twins. Trimming cost V 7 bases and J 4 bases, with 16 bases left between them. Germline lookup yields CDR1 SGHTA and CDR2 FQGNSA. The CDR3 covers 14 residues. TCRdb re-called the 5' RACE reads through MiXCR, storing one row per CDR3 protein. The table includes about 520,000 distinct CDR3 sequences, around 20% detected once. Overall study findings and caveats: Instead of following the same donors, the conclusions were based on cross-sectional statistical analysis. Out-of-frame alpha sequences shared by twins were enriched for low generation probability.

Comments on this clonotype: Its antigen is undetermined.

This same sample was also part of a study on T cells expressing NK-cell markers.

The chain couples TRBV7-2 to TRBJ2-5, with a possible D match to TRBD1 (5 bases). The sequence came from a woman between 18 and 30 years old in good health. Material: CD4+ T cells sorted from blood. Here the CDR3 reads CASTSPPRGETQYF. DNA for the CDR3: TGTGCCAGCACTAGTCCTCCTAGGGGAGAGACCCAGTACTTC.